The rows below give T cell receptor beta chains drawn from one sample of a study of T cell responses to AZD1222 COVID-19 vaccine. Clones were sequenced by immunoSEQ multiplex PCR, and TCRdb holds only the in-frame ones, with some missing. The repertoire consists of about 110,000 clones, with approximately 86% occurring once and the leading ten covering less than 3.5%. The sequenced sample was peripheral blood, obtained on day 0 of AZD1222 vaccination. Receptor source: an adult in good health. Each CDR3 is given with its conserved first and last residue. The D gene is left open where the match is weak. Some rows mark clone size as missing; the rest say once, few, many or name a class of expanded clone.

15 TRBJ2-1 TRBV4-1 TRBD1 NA CASSLDRGRNNEQFF TGCGCCAGCAGCCTCGACAGGGGGCGCAACAATGAGCAGTTCTTC
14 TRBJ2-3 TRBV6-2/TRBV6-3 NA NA CASSRQLNTDTQYF TGTGCCAGCAGTAGACAGCTTAACACAGATACGCAGTATTTT
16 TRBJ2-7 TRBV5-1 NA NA CASSLEGTSSAYEQYF TGCGCCAGCAGCTTGGAAGGGACAAGTAGCGCCTACGAGCAGTACTTC
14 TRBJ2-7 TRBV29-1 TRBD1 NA CSVVRDRDTYEQYF TGCAGCGTTGTTAGGGACAGGGATACATACGAGCAGTACTTC
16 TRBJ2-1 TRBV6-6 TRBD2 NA CASSFGTSGGWDEQFF TGTGCCAGCAGTTTCGGGACTAGCGGGGGTTGGGATGAGCAGTTCTTC
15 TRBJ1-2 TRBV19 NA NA CASSRAGESNYGYTF TGTGCCAGTAGTCGCGCAGGGGAAAGTAACTATGGCTACACCTTC
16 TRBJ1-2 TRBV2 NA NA CASSEPPRAGNYGYTF TGTGCCAGCAGTGAACCCCCTCGGGCAGGGAACTATGGCTACACCTTC
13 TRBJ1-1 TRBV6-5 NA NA CASSLDKSSGAFF TGTGCCAGCAGCTTGGACAAATCGTCTGGAGCTTTCTTT
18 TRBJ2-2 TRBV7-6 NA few CASSLESPRRTNTGELFF TGTGCCAGCAGCTTAGAGTCCCCCCGGAGGACCAACACCGGGGAGCTGTTTTTT
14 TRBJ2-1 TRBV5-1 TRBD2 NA CASSLGLAGGEQFF TGCGCCAGCAGCTTAGGACTAGCGGGGGGCGAGCAGTTCTTC
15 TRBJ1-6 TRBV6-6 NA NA CASRSMRAGNSPLHF TGTGCCAGCAGAAGTATGCGGGCAGGGAATTCACCCCTCCACTTT
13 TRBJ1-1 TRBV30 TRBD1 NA CAWGQGRNTEAFF TGTGCCTGGGGACAGGGGAGGAACACTGAAGCTTTCTTT
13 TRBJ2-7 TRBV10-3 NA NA CAATSGTDPRQYF TGTGCCGCGACCTCCGGGACGGACCCTAGGCAGTACTTC
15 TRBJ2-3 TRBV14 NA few CASSQDPESADTQYF TGTGCCAGCAGCCAAGACCCGGAAAGCGCAGATACGCAGTATTTT
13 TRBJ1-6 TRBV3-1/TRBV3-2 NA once CASSQAGDSPLHF TGTGCCAGCAGCCAAGCGGGGGATTCACCCCTCCACTTT
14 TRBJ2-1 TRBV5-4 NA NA CASSLGRGYNEQFF TGTGCCAGCAGCTTGGGGCGGGGATACAATGAGCAGTTCTTC